A selection of T cell receptor beta chains follows, all from one sample in a study of T cell responses to AZD1222 COVID-19 vaccine. This table comes from immunoSEQ multiplex PCR, and its TCRdb copy is limited to in-frame clones, with some not included. The sample holds roughly 70,000 clones, 83% seen once. The sequenced sample was peripheral blood, obtained 28 days after the second AZD1222 dose. These receptor sequences come from an adult who received the AZD1222 COVID-19 vaccine. Both conserved end residues are part of each CDR3. D genes are given only for firm matches. Some rows mark clone size as missing; the rest say once, few, many or name a class of expanded clone.

V	size	D	J	DNA	CDR3
TRBV7-9	-	-	TRBJ1-3	TGTGCCAGCAGCTCTGGTGGCAGGGCCCCCTCCGGAAACACCATATATTTT	CASSSGGRAPSGNTIYF
TRBV4-2	-	-	TRBJ1-3	TGTGCCAGCAGCCAAGATTGGGCAGGGGGAAACACCATATATTTT	CASSQDWAGGNTIYF
TRBV25-1	-	-	TRBJ1-4	TGTGCCAGCAGTGACCGGGACGGTAATGAAAAACTGTTTTTT	CASSDRDGNEKLFF
TRBV19	once	-	TRBJ2-5	TGTGCCAGTAGTGCTATCCCGGACCGACCCAACCAAGAGACCCAGTACTTC	CASSAIPDRPNQETQYF
TRBV3-1/TRBV3-2	-	TRBD1	TRBJ2-7	TGTGCCAGCAGCCAGGGACAGGGGGCTCCCTACGAGCAGTACTTC	CASSQGQGAPYEQYF
TRBV28	-	-	TRBJ2-3	TGTGCCACTGGAGAAATAGCGGTAGATACGCAGTATTTT	CATGEIAVDTQYF
TRBV6-5	-	-	TRBJ1-2	TGTGCCAGCAGTTATGGGAAGGGAGACTACACCTTC	CASSYGKGDYTF
TRBV5-1	-	TRBD2	TRBJ2-5	TGCGCCAGCAGCTTCCTAGCGGGGGGCCAAGAGACCCAGTACTTC	CASSFLAGGQETQYF
TRBV3-1/TRBV3-2	-	-	TRBJ1-2	TGTGCCAGCAGCCAAGGCTGGGGCGGGGAAAACTATGGCTACACCTTC	CASSQGWGGENYGYTF
TRBV11-2	-	-	TRBJ2-3	TGTGCCAGCAGTCGGGCGACGAGCACAGATACGCAGTATTTT	CASSRATSTDTQYF
TRBV7-2	-	TRBD2	TRBJ2-5	TGTGCCAGCAGCTTCGGGACTAGCGGGGGCCTAGAGACCCAGTACTTC	CASSFGTSGGLETQYF
TRBV18	few	TRBD1	TRBJ2-3	TGTGCCAGCATAGGACAGGGAGCGACAGATACGCAGTATTTT	CASIGQGATDTQYF
TRBV4-3	few	TRBD1	TRBJ1-2	TGCGCCAGCAGCCAAGACCCAGGGACAGCATATGGCTACACCTTC	CASSQDPGTAYGYTF
TRBV12-1	-	-	TRBJ1-1	TGTGCCAGCAGCTCCAGACTATACACTGAAGCTTTCTTT	CASSSRLYTEAFF
TRBV10-3	-	TRBD1	TRBJ1-2	TGTGCCATCAGTGAAGGTCAGGGGGCTGGCGGCTACACCTTC	CAISEGQGAGGYTF
TRBV2	-	-	TRBJ2-2	TGTGCCAGCACCCGTGAAAAAACCGGGGAGCTGTTTTTT	CASTREKTGELFF
TRBV18	-	-	TRBJ2-7	TGTGCCAGCTCACCACCGCGGGCAACCTACGAGCAGTACTTC	CASSPPRATYEQYF
TRBV19	-	TRBD1	TRBJ2-5	TGTGCCAGTAGTATCGGGACAGGGGACCAAGAGACCCAGTACTTC	CASSIGTGDQETQYF
TRBV6-5	few	-	TRBJ1-1	TGTGCCAGCCATCGACAGGCGAACACTGAAGCTTTCTTT	CASHRQANTEAFF
TRBV6-6	-	-	TRBJ1-5	TGTGCCAGCAGACAAAGACAGTTGAATCAGCCCCAGCATTTT	CASRQRQLNQPQHF
TRBV7-2	-	-	TRBJ2-5	TGTGCCAGCAGCTTAGCCCGCGGATCGGAGACCCAGTACTTC	CASSLARGSETQYF
TRBV15	-	-	TRBJ1-1	TGTGCCACCAGCAGAGATCTAAGGAGGGGGGTAGAAGCTTTCTTT	CATSRDLRRGVEAFF
TRBV7-9	-	-	TRBJ1-1	TGTGCCAGCAGCTTTACCGGGGAATTGGGCACTGAAGCTTTCTTT	CASSFTGELGTEAFF
TRBV5-1	-	TRBD1	TRBJ2-5	TGCGCCAGCAGCTTGTGGCAGGGGGCCACCGGGGGAGAGACCCAGTACTTC	CASSLWQGATGGETQYF
TRBV7-6	-	TRBD1	TRBJ1-6	TGTGCCAGCTCGTCGCAGGGGGGTTATAATTCACCCCTCCACTTT	CASSSQGGYNSPLHF
TRBV7-2	-	TRBD1	TRBJ1-2	TGTGCCAGCAGCATCACAGGGGCCTCTTACTGGGGCTACACCTTC	CASSITGASYWGYTF
TRBV15	-	-	TRBJ1-1	TGTGCCACCAGCAGAGACTCTATGAACACTGAAGCTTTCTTT	CATSRDSMNTEAFF
TRBV27	-	-	TRBJ2-3	TGTGCCAGCAGTTTAAGGGGGGGCCATACAGATACGCAGTATTTT	CASSLRGGHTDTQYF
TRBV5-1	-	-	TRBJ2-7	TGCGCCAGCAGCCGGACAGAAACCTACGAGCAGTACTTC	CASSRTETYEQYF
TRBV6-5	once	-	TRBJ1-1	TGTGCCAGCAGTTACGCCCTAAATGAAGCTTTCTTT	CASSYALNEAFF
TRBV19	-	-	TRBJ2-5	TGTGCCAGTACTGGATCCAAGGGGTTCGAGACCCAGTACTTC	CASTGSKGFETQYF
TRBV7-9	-	-	TRBJ1-5	TGTGCCAGCAGCTTAGAGTATCAGCCCCAGCATTTT	CASSLEYQPQHF
TRBV2	once	-	TRBJ1-2	TGTGCCAGCACTGGCGGTCTTGTCTATGGCTACACCTTC	CASTGGLVYGYTF
TRBV24-1	-	TRBD2	TRBJ2-1	TGTGCCACCAGTGAGGGAGGGACTACTCTGTTCTTC	CATSEGGTTLFF
TRBV6-5	-	-	TRBJ2-5	TGTGCCAGCAGTTACCAAACTACAGGGTCAGGGACCCAGTACTTC	CASSYQTTGSGTQYF
TRBV19	-	-	TRBJ1-5	TGTGCCAGTAGTATGTTTCCCCCGGAAAGGCAGCCCCAGCATTTT	CASSMFPPERQPQHF
TRBV5-1	once	-	TRBJ1-3	TGCGCCAGCAGCTTGGGAGGGGCAGTGGAAGGAAACACCATATATTTT	CASSLGGAVEGNTIYF
TRBV5-6	-	TRBD1	TRBJ1-2	TGTGCCAGCAGCCGACAGGGGGCGAGCGGCTACACCTTC	CASSRQGASGYTF
TRBV6-5	-	-	TRBJ1-4	TGTGCCGCCCGACCCGGCTCAACTAATGAAAAACTGTTTTTT	CAARPGSTNEKLFF
TRBV6-5	medium-sized	-	TRBJ2-7	TGTGCCAGCAGTTACTCACCCCAAGGGGGCTACGAGCAGTACTTC	CASSYSPQGGYEQYF
TRBV29-1	-	-	TRBJ2-3	TGCAGCGTTGAAGTCGGGGAAGGAACAGATACGCAGTATTTT	CSVEVGEGTDTQYF
TRBV18	-	-	TRBJ1-3	TGTGCCAGCTCACCGGGTAACTCTGGAAACACCATATATTTT	CASSPGNSGNTIYF
TRBV3-1/TRBV3-2	-	-	TRBJ1-1	TGTGCCAGCGGGAACACTGAAGCTTTCTTT	CASGNTEAFF
TRBV12-3/TRBV12-4	-	-	TRBJ2-3	TGTGCCAGCAGTTTAAAGATGGCAGATACGCAGTATTTT	CASSLKMADTQYF
TRBV7-6	-	-	TRBJ2-1	TGTGCCAGCAGCTTAGTTCAACTAGGGGCAACCTACAATGAGCAGTTCTTC	CASSLVQLGATYNEQFF
TRBV19	-	-	TRBJ2-6	TGTGCCAGTAGGGAGAGAGAGACATACTCTGGGGCCAACGTCCTGACTTTC	CASRERETYSGANVLTF
TRBV24-1	-	-	TRBJ1-1	TGTGCCACCAGTGATCACAGGAACACTGAAGCTTTCTTT	CATSDHRNTEAFF